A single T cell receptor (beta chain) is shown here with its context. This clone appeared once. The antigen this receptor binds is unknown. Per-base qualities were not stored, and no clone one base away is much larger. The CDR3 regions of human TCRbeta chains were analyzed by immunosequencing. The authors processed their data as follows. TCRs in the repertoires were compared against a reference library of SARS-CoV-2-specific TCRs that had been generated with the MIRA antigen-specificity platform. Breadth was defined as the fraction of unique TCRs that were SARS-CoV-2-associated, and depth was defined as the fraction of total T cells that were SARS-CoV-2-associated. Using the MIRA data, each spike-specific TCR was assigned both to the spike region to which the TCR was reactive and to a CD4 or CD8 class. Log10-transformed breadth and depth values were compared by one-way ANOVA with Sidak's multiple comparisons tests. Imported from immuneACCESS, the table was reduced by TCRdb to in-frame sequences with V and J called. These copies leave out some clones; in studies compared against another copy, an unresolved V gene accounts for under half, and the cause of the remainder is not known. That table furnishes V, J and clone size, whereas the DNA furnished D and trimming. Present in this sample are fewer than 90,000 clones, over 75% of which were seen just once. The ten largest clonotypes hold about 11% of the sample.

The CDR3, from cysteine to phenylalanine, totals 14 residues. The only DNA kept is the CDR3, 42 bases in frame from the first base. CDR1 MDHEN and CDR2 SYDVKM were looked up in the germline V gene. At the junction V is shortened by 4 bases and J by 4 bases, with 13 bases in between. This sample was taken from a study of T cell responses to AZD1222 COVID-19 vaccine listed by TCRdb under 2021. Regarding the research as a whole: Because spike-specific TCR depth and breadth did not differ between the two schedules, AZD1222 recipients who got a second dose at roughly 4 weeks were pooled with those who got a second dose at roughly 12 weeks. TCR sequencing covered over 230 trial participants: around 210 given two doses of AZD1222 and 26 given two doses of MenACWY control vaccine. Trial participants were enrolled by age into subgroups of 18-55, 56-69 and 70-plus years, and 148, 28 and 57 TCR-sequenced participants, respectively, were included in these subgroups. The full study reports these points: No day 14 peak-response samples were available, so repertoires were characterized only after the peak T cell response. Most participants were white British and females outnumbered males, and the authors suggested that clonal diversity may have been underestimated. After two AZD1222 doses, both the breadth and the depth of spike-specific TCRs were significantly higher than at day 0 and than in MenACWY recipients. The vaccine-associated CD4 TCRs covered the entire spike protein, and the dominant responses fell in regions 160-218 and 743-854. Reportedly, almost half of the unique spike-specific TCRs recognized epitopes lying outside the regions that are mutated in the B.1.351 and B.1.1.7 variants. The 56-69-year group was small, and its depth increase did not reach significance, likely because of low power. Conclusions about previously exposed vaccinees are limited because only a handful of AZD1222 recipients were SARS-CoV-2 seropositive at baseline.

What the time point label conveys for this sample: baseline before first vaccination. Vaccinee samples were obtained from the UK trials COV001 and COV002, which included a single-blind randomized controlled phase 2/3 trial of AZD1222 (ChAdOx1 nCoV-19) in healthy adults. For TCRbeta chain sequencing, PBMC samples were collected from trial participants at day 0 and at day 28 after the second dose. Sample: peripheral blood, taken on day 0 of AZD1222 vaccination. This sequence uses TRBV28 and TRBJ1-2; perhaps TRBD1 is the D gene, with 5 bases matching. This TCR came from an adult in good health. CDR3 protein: CASSWSSGGYGYTF. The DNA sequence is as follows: TGTGCCAGCAGTTGGAGCAGTGGGGGCTATGGCTACACCTTC.